This TCR beta chain was identified in a study of blood T cells in healthy people across ages. Findings of the study overall: More naive CD4+ cells and higher diversity marked long-lived donors relative to aged donors.

To note about this clonotype: Its antigen is undetermined.

This CDR3 contains 15 residues. The germline V and J ends were trimmed by 5 bases and 1 base, with 14 bases remaining between them. Germline-derived CDR1 and CDR2 are PRHDT and FYEKMQ (reference sequence). A second about 7 to 12 cycle PCR used barcoded and J-beta primers. TCRdb reprocessed the 5' RACE reads via MiXCR and lists one record per CDR3 protein. Of 710,000 or so distinct CDR3 sequences in the sample, around a fifth were seen once. The TCR was taken from a man between 65 and 85 years old in good health. This rearrangement joins TRBV13 to TRBJ2-5; D unresolved. The sequenced sample consisted of blood. This chain's CDR3 is CASSGIGLAQETQYF. Here the CDR3 DNA reads TGTGCCAGCAGCGGGATCGGGCTGGCCCAAGAGACCCAGTACTTC. Complete variable domain (other parts from reference TRBV13 and TRBJ2-5): AAGVIQSPRHLIKEKRETATLKCYPIPRHDTVYWYQQGPGQDPQFLISFYEKMQSDKGSIPDRFSAQQFSDYHSELNMSSLELGDSALYFCASSGIGLAQETQYFGPGTRLLVL.